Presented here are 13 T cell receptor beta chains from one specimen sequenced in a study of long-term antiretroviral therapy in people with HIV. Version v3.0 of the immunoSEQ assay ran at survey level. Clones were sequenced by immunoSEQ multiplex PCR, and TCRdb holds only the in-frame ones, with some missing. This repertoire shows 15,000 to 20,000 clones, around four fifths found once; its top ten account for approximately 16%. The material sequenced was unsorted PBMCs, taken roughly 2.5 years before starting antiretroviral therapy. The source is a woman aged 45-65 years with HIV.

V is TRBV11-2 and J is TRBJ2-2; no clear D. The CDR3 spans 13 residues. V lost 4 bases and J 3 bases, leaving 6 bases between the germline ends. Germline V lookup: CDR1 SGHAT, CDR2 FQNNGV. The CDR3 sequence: CASSYTDTGELFF. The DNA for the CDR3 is TGTGCCAGCAGCTATACGGACACCGGGGAGCTGTTTTTT.

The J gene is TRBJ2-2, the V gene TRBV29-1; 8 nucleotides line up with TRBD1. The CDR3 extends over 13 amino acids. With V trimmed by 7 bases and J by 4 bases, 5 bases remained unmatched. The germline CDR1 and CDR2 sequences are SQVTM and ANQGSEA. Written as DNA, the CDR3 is TGCAGCGCACGACAGGGGCCCACCGGGGAGCTGTTTTTT. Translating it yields CSARQGPTGELFF.

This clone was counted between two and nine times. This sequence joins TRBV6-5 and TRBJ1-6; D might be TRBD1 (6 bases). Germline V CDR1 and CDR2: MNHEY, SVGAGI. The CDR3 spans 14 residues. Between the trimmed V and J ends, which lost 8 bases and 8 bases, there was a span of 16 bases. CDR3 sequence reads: CASGLDRKDSPLHF. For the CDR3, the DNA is TGTGCCAGCGGACTAGACAGGAAGGATTCACCCCTCCACTTT.

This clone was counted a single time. The CDR3 sequence: CATPGQGGDGYTF. CDR3 bases: TGTGCCACTCCGGGACAGGGGGGGGATGGCTACACCTTC. The chain employs TRBV10-3 and TRBJ1-2; 11 bases are shared with TRBD1. Germline trimming cut 10 bases from V and 6 bases from J; bases unmatched to any gene: 7. This CDR3 region has 13 residues. Per germline, CDR1 ENHRY and CDR2 SYGVKD.

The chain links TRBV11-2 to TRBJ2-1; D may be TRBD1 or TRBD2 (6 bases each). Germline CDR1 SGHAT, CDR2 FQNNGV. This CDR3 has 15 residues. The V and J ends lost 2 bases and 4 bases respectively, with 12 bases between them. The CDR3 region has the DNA TGTGCCAGCAGCTTAACCGGGGGCGGGTACAATGAGCAGTTCTTC. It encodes CASSLTGGGYNEQFF.

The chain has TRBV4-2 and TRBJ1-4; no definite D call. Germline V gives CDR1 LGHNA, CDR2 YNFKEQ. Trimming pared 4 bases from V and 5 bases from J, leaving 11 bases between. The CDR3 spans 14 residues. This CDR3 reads CASSLSLGNEKLFF. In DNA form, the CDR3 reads TGTGCCAGCAGCCTCTCCCTGGGGAATGAAAAACTGTTTTTT.

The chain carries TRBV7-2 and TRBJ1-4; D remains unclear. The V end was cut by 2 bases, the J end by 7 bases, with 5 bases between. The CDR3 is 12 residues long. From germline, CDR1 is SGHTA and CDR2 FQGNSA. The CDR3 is CASSLRSEKLFF. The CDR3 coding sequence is TGTGCCAGCAGCTTAAGGTCTGAAAAACTGTTTTTT.

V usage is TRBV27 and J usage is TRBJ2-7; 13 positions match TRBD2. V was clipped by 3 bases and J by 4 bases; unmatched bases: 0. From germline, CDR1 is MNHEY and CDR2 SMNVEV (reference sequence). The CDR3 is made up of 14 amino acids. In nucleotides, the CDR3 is TGTGCCAGCAGTTTGACTAGCGGGGGGTACGAGCAGTACTTC. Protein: CASSLTSGGYEQYF.

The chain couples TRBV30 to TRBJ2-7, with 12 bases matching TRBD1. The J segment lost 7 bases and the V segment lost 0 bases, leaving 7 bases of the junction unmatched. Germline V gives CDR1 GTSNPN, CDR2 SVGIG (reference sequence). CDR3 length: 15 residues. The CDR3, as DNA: TGTGCCTGGAGTGTACGGGGACAGGGGGCTAGAGAGCAGTACTTC. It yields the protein CAWSVRGQGAREQYF.

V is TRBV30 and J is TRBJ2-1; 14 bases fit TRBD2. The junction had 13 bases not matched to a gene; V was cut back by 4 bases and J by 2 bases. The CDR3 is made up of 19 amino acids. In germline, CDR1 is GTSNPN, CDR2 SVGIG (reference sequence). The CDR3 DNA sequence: TGTGCCTGGAAGAGGTACTGGGGACTAGCGGGGGAGGCCTACAATGAGCAGTTCTTC. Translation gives CAWKRYWGLAGEAYNEQFF.

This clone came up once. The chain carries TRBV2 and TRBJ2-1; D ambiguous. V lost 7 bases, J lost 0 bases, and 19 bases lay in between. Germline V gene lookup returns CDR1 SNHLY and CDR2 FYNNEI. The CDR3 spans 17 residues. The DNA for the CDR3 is TGTGCCAGCAATTCCCATCTTTTCCAGAGCTCCTACAATGAGCAGTTCTTC. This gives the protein CASNSHLFQSSYNEQFF.

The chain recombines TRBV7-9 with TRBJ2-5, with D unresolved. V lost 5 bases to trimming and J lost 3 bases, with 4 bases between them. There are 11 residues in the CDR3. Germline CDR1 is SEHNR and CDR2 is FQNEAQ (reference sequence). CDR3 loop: CASSMEETQYF. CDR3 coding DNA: TGTGCCAGCAGCATGGAAGAGACCCAGTACTTC.

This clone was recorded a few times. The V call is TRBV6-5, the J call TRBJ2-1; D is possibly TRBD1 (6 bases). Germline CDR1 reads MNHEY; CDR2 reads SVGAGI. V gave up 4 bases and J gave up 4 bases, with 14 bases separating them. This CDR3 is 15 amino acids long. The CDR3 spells CASSSGDILYNEQFF. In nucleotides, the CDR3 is TGTGCCAGCAGTTCTGGGGACATCCTTTACAATGAGCAGTTCTTC.